What follows describes a single TCR beta chain. What it binds is not known. The immunoSEQ assay was v3.0, run at survey level. The repertoire was sequenced with immunoSEQ multiplex PCR; TCRdb's copy has only in-frame clones and lacks some. Here the sample spans about 17,000 clones, roughly 80% being singletons. The data were taken from a study of long-term antiretroviral therapy in people with HIV. Study results and caveats: Post-ART diversity increased but stayed below transplant donor controls. From the mid-2000s to the late 2010s, blood was obtained, possibly while participants received older ART regimens.

Germline V lookup: CDR1 MNHEY, CDR2 SVGAGI. The CDR3 has 14 residues. J was trimmed by 12 bases and V by 6 bases; bases with no gene match: 10. One or more pre-ART and two or more post-ART PBMC samples were available from each donor. Cryopreserved PBMC numbered roughly 1-10 million per sample before DNA extraction. The chain recombines TRBV6-5 with TRBJ2-1; TRBD2 aligns across 11 bases. This sequence was found in a woman between 50 and 59 years old with HIV. The source was unsorted PBMCs, collected about 2.5 years before starting antiretroviral therapy. CDR3 coding DNA: TGTGCCAGCAGCCAGGGGACTAGCGGTCTCGGGCAGTTCTTC. Its translation: CASSQGTSGLGQFF.